This TCR beta chain is from a study of tumor-infiltrating lymphocytes in primary liver carcinoma. Germline CDR1 is SGHAT and CDR2 is FQNNGV. The CDR3 is 13 amino acids. Investigators took RNA and DNA out together from roughly 21-30 mg of unsorted bulk tissue. The cohort consisted of patients whose primary liver carcinoma was surgically resected. Notes on this clonotype: Its antigen is unidentified. Germline is not matched at one junction end, which may reflect a read error.

Study-wide points: Blood trailed tumors significantly in top-250-clone fraction (p = 0.039).

Priming with a constant-region primer yielded TCR beta cDNA from about 500 ng total RNA. Three rounds of nested multiplex PCR with slightly modified ARM-PCR produced TCR beta libraries. Investigators reported that the first two PCR rounds, at 10 to 11 cycles each, used TRBV1-TRBV30 forward primers with a C-beta reverse primer. TCRdb re-analysed the multiplex PCR reads in MiXCR, keeping a single row per CDR3 protein. The sample records around 25,000 distinct CDR3 sequences, nearly 80% being singletons. Source material: liver tumor tissue from sampling region 3. Subset given: tumor region T3, left-lateral pole. The receptor's source is a man aged 35 to 55 with primary liver carcinoma and hepatitis B virus infection. V usage is TRBV11-2 and J usage is TRBJ2-5; D gene ambiguous. DNA of the CDR3: TGTGCCAGAAGCTTAGATGGGCTGGGGACCCAGTACTTC. Translation: CARSLDGLGTQYF. The whole variable domain, filled in from reference TRBV11-2 and TRBJ2-5, reads EAGVAQSPRYKIIEKRQSVAFWCNPISGHATLYWYQQILGQGPKLLIQFQNNGVVDDSQLPKDRFSAERLKGVDSTLKIQPAKLEDSAVYLCARSLDGLGTQYFGPGTRLLVL.